This T cell receptor (beta chain) was profiled in a study of chemoradiotherapy in HPV16-positive cancers. This clone has more than one count but fewer than ten. Its target is not known. V lost 2 bases to trimming and J lost 3 bases; unmatched junction nucleotides: 3. Germline V gives CDR1 MNHNS, CDR2 SASEGT. The CDR3 has 15 residues. Study observations and caveats: HPV-specific T cells were functionally defined from only a couple of HPV16-positive patients.

The protocol was immunoSEQ multiplex PCR, while the TCRdb copy is restricted to in-frame clones and leaves out a portion. Of 8,300 or so clones listed, approximately 66% are singletons. The sample in question was tumor tissue, obtained from a patient who underwent chemoradiotherapy. The rearrangement joins TRBV6-1 to TRBJ2-3, with 9 bases fitting TRBD2. The clonotype was recovered from a human donor with HPV-associated anogenital cancer. Here the CDR3 reads CASSELAGSTDTQYF. CDR3 nucleotides: TGTGCCAGCAGTGAACTAGCGGGGTCTACAGATACGCAGTATTTT.